What follows is one T cell receptor (beta chain) and its context. Its antigen is undetermined. This sample is drawn from a study of T cell responses to AZD1222 COVID-19 vaccine. TCRdb keeps only in-frame clones here, not all; method: immunoSEQ multiplex PCR. The data hold some 87,000 clones, with 80% to 90% observed a single time. Per germline, CDR1 SGHTA and CDR2 FQGTGA. The length of the CDR3 is 15 residues. V dropped 3 bases and J dropped 2; count of bases not matched to a gene: 3. Study-wide findings and caveats: All repertoire sampling was performed exclusively after the peak T cell response. Most donors were white British and more were female, and clonal diversity was possibly underestimated.

This receptor was taken from an adult in good health. The V call is TRBV7-3, the J call TRBJ2-1, with 8 bases identical to TRBD2. Sequences were derived from peripheral blood, sampled on day 0 of AZD1222 vaccination. CDR3 in amino acids: CASSFGTSTYNEQFF. CDR3 DNA sequence: TGTGCCAGCAGCTTCGGGACTAGTACCTACAATGAGCAGTTCTTC.